This T cell receptor (beta chain) appears in the sequencing data of a study of control samples from healthy donors and cancer patients. The germline V gene encodes CDR1 LNHNV and CDR2 YYDKDF (reference sequence). V was trimmed by 0 bases and J by 3 bases, leaving 9 bases between them. There are 14 residues in the CDR3. Method: immunoSEQ multiplex PCR; TCRdb's copy keeps in-frame clones and lacks some. Altogether around 120,000 clones are present, about 92% being singletons, with the ten largest covering approximately 1.7%. The specimen was PBMCs. The clonotype comes from a man in his fifties or sixties with head and neck cancer. The chain is built from TRBV15 and TRBJ2-7; maybe TRBD1 (6 bases). CDR3 loop: CATSREGHGYEQYF. CDR3 coding DNA: TGTGCCACCAGCAGAGAGGGACACGGCTACGAGCAGTACTTC.